This T cell receptor beta chain was sequenced for a study of identical twins. TCRdb analysed the 5' RACE reads with MiXCR anew, one entry per CDR3 protein. The table has about 690,000 distinct CDR3 sequences, 21% seen once. The V end lost 6 bases, the J end lost 7 bases, and 16 bases lay between the germline ends. The CDR3 contains 15 residues. The sample was also linked to a second study, of T cells expressing NK-cell markers. This second study says: Seven of the eight sequenced donors were classified as HCMV-seropositive, and one was classified as seronegative.

The chain employs TRBV12-3 or TRBV12-4 and TRBJ1-6, with D unclear. Material: PBMCs. This sequence was found in a woman under 30 in good health. Here the CDR3 DNA reads TGTGCCAGCAGCCTTGACCCCCAAGGGAATTCACCCCTCCACTTT. This translates into CASSLDPQGNSPLHF.